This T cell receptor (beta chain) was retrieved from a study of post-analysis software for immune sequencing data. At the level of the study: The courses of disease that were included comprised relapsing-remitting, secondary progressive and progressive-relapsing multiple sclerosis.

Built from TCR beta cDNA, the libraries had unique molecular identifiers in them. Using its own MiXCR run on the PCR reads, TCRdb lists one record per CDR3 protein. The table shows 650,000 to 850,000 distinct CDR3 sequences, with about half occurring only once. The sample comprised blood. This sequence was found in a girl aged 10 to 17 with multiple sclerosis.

This CDR3 reads CASREGTGGDGYTF. The CDR3 DNA sequence: TGTGCCAGCAGGGAGGGTACAGGGGGGGACGGCTACACCTTC. This sequence joins TRBV6-1 and TRBJ1-2; TRBD1 agrees at 8 bases. Trimming cost V 6 bases and J 8 bases; bases outside gene matches: 11. CDR1 and CDR2 from the germline V gene are MNHNS and SASEGT. This CDR3 has 14 residues.